The sequence of this T cell receptor beta chain was determined in a study of T cells expressing NK-cell markers. On this clonotype itself: Its antigen remains unknown.

TCRdb reprocessed the 5' RACE reads; each CDR3 protein has one entry and no DNA is given. Its clone listing holds 550,000 to 600,000 distinct CDR3 sequences. Study outcomes and limitations: There remained a lack of clarity about HCMV specificity of expanded NKG2C+ T cell clones. The dominant NKG2C+ clonotypes represented about 1.0-7.0% of CD8+ T cells in five or six donors.

The receptor was derived from a man between 18 and 35 years old in good health. Sequenced material: blood T cells: a sorted CD56 or NKG2C T cell subset, CD4+ or CD8+ T cells, or bulk PBMC T cells (not recorded which).

Here the CDR3 reads CASSLAAVGVWGEQFF. The chain couples TRBV5-1 to TRBJ2-1. The CDR3 contains 16 residues. Per germline, CDR1 SGHRS and CDR2 YFSETQ.